The subject of this entry is one T cell receptor beta chain. Its antigen remains unknown. This specimen comes from a study of breast tumors, draining lymph nodes, adjacent tissues. Findings and caveats of the study: Tumors had less TCR diversity than lymph nodes, more than nontumor tissue. Luminal-like breast cancer showed significantly greater tumor-nontumor repertoire similarity than basal-like breast cancer did. Data fit most tumor T cells coming from lymph node, expanding in tumor.

TCRdb independently ran MiXCR on the multiplex PCR reads; one entry per CDR3 protein. The table shows under 350,000 distinct CDR3 sequences, with 30% to 35% occurring only once. Axillary draining lymph nodes of breast cancer patients supplied the node samples. Losses at the gene ends were 4 bases for V and 7 bases for J; bases not matched to a gene: 2. CDR3 length: 13 amino acids. Per germline, CDR1 MNHEY and CDR2 SVGEGT. The specimen sequenced was axillary lymph node tissue. The J gene is TRBJ2-3, the V gene TRBV6-2 or TRBV6-3, with 10 bases fitting TRBD2. The sequence was collected from a female donor with breast cancer. Some clones in this sample may be carry-over from other donors' samples. The chain's CDR3 is CASSLAGGHTQYF. The CDR3, as DNA: TGTGCCAGCAGTTTAGCGGGAGGTCATACGCAGTATTTT.